These 16 T cell receptor beta chains were sequenced from one sample in a study of cytomegalovirus exposure and HLA in healthy donors. Produced via immunoSEQ multiplex PCR; TCRdb's table is partial and in-frame only. The table lists 150,000 to 180,000 clones, 75% to 90% of them singletons. The sample consisted of PBMCs. All receptors derive from a man aged 18 to 35 in good health and CMV-seropositive.

This chain joins TRBV27 and TRBJ1-2; 8 bases map to TRBD1. The CDR3 has 13 residues. The J segment lost 9 bases and the V segment lost 4 bases, leaving 7 bases of the junction unmatched. CDR1 is MNHEY and CDR2 is SMNVEV in the germline V gene (reference sequence). The CDR3 DNA reads as TGTGCCAGCAGTTATGGACAGGGTTATCGCTACACCTTC. It encodes CASSYGQGYRYTF.

V gene TRBV13 combines with J gene TRBJ1-2, with 7 bases identical to TRBD1. This CDR3 comprises 17 residues. V gave up 1 base and J gave up 2 bases; unmatched junction bases: 10. CDR1 is PRHDT and CDR2 is FYEKMQ in the germline V gene (reference sequence). For the CDR3, the DNA is TGTGCCAGCAGCTTAGTGGGGCACAGGGGCGGCAACTATGGCTACACCTTC. The encoded protein is CASSLVGHRGGNYGYTF.

This chain joins TRBV2 and TRBJ1-1, with D unresolved. Looked up from germline, CDR1 is SNHLY and CDR2 is FYNNEI. V was cut by 5 bases and J by 2 bases, with 9 bases left in between. This CDR3 comprises 13 residues. DNA for the CDR3: TGTGCCAGCAGTTCCCCCTCTAACACTGAAGCTTTCTTT. It yields the protein CASSSPSNTEAFF.

The V gene is TRBV5-6, the J gene TRBJ1-2, with TRBD1 identical over 8 bases. V trimming: 4 bases; J trimming: 4 bases; junction bases outside the gene matches: 9. The V gene's germline CDR1 is SGHDT and CDR2 YYEEEE. The CDR3 loop spans 15 amino acids. CDR3 in amino acids: CASSPSDRASYGYTF. CDR3 coding DNA: TGTGCCAGCAGCCCCTCGGACAGGGCCTCCTATGGCTACACCTTC.

The chain employs TRBV27 and TRBJ1-2; D gene ambiguous. This CDR3 is built from 13 residues. V lost 8 bases to trimming and J lost 7 bases, with 17 bases between them. Looked up from germline, CDR1 is MNHEY and CDR2 is SMNVEV (reference sequence). The CDR3 bases are TGTGCCAGCGGTGTGGGGTTGGAGGCTGGCTACACCTTC. Translation: CASGVGLEAGYTF.

The V gene is TRBV5-6, the J gene TRBJ1-3; no firm D call. The CDR3 length is 14 residues. Germline-derived CDR1 and CDR2 are SGHDT and YYEEEE. V was shortened by 0 bases and J by 0 bases, with 4 bases between the two germline ends. The DNA for the CDR3 is TGTGCCAGCAGCTTGGGAGACTCTGGAAACACCATATATTTT. This codes for CASSLGDSGNTIYF.

The gene calls are TRBV6-6 and TRBJ2-2; 7 bases map to TRBD2. Germline V lookup: CDR1 MNHNY, CDR2 SVGAGI (reference sequence). V dropped 10 bases and J dropped 1; count of bases not matched to a gene: 12. This CDR3 is built from 16 residues. CDR3 DNA sequence: TGTGCCACCTCCAACGCGGGGGAAGTGAACACCGGGGAGCTGTTTTTT. Residues: CATSNAGEVNTGELFF.

V and J are TRBV10-3 and TRBJ2-1, with 8 nucleotides matching TRBD1. The CDR3 is made up of 14 amino acids. The V gene's germline CDR1 is ENHRY and CDR2 SYGVKD. V shed 4 bases, J shed 8 bases, and the junction held 7 bases outside the gene matches. The CDR3 sequence is CAISGAGGIYEQFF. CDR3 sequence (DNA): TGTGCCATCAGTGGGGCAGGGGGCATCTATGAGCAGTTCTTC.

V and J are TRBV9 and TRBJ2-3; 8 bases are a match to TRBD2. Per the germline V gene, CDR1 is SGDLS and CDR2 is YYNGEE. The trim removed 4 bases at V and 5 bases at J, leaving 6 bases unmatched. The CDR3 totals 14 residues. The CDR3 sequence: CASSSGGRGDTQYF. CDR3 in DNA: TGTGCCAGCAGCAGCGGGGGAAGGGGAGATACGCAGTATTTT.

This chain connects TRBV7-9 to TRBJ1-2; 9 nucleotides match TRBD1. The CDR3 sequence is 13 residues long. With 0 bases clipped from V and 8 bases from J, the junction kept 1 base outside the gene matches. Germline V CDR1 and CDR2: SEHNR, FQNEAQ (reference sequence). As DNA, the CDR3 is TGTGCCAGCAGCTTAGCGGGACAGGGAGGCTACACCTTC. Its translation is CASSLAGQGGYTF. Combining the CDR3 with reference TRBV7-9 and TRBJ1-2 gives the whole variable domain DTGVSQNPRHKITKRGQNVTFRCDPISEHNRLYWYRQTLGQGPEFLTYFQNEAQLEKSRLLSDRFSAERPKGSFSTLEIQRTEQGDSAMYLCASSLAGQGGYTFGSGTRLTVV.

This chain links TRBV10-3 with TRBJ1-5; 7 bases are shared with TRBD1. The V segment lost 3 bases and the J segment 6 bases; nucleotides outside the gene matches: 8. The V gene's germline CDR1 is ENHRY and CDR2 SYGVKD. There are 15 residues in the CDR3. The CDR3 region has the DNA TGTGCCATCAGTGACGCTACAGGGGTGGGTCAGCCCCAGCATTTT. Amino acid sequence: CAISDATGVGQPQHF.

The chain is built from TRBV4-3 and TRBJ2-1; TRBD2 is a possible D gene (5 bases). V lost 6 bases and J lost 5, with 14 bases in between. This CDR3 spans 14 amino acids. From germline, CDR1 is LGHNA and CDR2 YSLEER. Written as DNA, the CDR3 is TGCGCCAGCAGTCCGAGAACTAGTGACAATGAGCAGTTCTTC. The encoded protein is CASSPRTSDNEQFF.

The chain combines TRBV9 with TRBJ2-1, with 7 positions matching TRBD2. The CDR3 runs to 16 residues. Germline CDR1 is SGDLS and CDR2 is YYNGEE. J lost 3 bases, V lost 0 bases, and 6 bases had no gene match. DNA for the CDR3: TGTGCCAGCAGCGTAGCCGGCGGGAGTGGCTACAATGAGCAGTTCTTC. Protein product: CASSVAGGSGYNEQFF.

This clone was counted a few times. V is TRBV6-1 and J is TRBJ1-2, with a possible D match to TRBD1 (5 bases). Germline values: CDR1 MNHNS, CDR2 SASEGT. V was cut by 1 base and J by 6 bases, with 12 bases left in between. The CDR3 totals 14 residues. The CDR3, as DNA: TGTGCCAGCAGTGAAGTTGGGGGAGGTGATGGCTACACCTTC. Translation gives CASSEVGGGDGYTF.

This sequence joins TRBV18 and TRBJ2-3; 8 positions agree with TRBD2. The germline V gene encodes CDR1 KGHSH and CDR2 LQKENI. The V and J ends lost 6 bases and 0 bases, in that order; junction bases with no gene match: 11. CDR3 length equals 17 residues. CDR3: CASSPGLGVPSTDTQYF. In DNA, the CDR3 is TGTGCCAGCTCCCCGGGACTAGGGGTACCTAGCACAGATACGCAGTATTTT. Based on the CDR3 plus reference TRBV18 and TRBJ2-3, the full variable domain is NAGVMQNPRHLVRRRGQEARLRCSPMKGHSHVYWYRQLPEEGLKFMVYLQKENIIDESGMPKERFSAEFPKEGPSILRIQQVVRGDSAAYFCASSPGLGVPSTDTQYFGPGTRLTVL.

This clone has only a few counts. The V call is TRBV5-4, the J call TRBJ2-2; 10 nucleotides line up with TRBD2. The length of the CDR3 is 17 residues. After removal of 4 bases from V and 0 bases from J, the junction contained 6 bases not matched to a gene. The germline V gene encodes CDR1 SGHNT and CDR2 YYREEE (reference sequence). This CDR3 reads CASSRSSGGTNTGELFF. DNA for the CDR3: TGTGCCAGCAGCCGGTCTAGCGGGGGAACGAACACCGGGGAGCTGTTTTTT.